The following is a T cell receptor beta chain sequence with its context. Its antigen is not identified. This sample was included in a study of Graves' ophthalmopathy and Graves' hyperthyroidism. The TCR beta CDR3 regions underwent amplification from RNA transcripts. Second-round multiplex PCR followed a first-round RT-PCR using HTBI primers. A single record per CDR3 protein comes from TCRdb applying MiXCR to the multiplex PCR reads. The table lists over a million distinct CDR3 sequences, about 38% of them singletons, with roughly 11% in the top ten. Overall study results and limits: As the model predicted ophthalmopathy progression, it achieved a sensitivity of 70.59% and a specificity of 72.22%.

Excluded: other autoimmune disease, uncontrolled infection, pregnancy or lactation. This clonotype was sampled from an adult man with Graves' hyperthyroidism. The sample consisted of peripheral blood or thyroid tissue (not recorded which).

CDR3 residues: CASSSGTSGRGLEQYF. For the CDR3, the DNA is TGTGCCAGCAGTTCCGGGACTAGCGGGAGAGGGCTCGAGCAGTACTTC. The chain joins TRBV25-1 to TRBJ2-7; 14 bases match TRBD2. CDR3 length: 16 amino acids. Germline CDR1 is MGHDK and CDR2 is SYGVNS. V lost 5 bases and J lost 6; bases outside the gene matches: 9.